This is a list of T cell receptor beta chains from one sample in a study of T cells in Graves' hyperthyroidism and ophthalmopathy. MiXCR, applied by TCRdb to the multiplex PCR reads, yields one record per CDR3 protein. The table records some 550,000 distinct CDR3 sequences, under 25% of them present only once. The sequencing input was blood. All receptors derive from a young man with Graves' hyperthyroidism. Both conserved end residues are part of each CDR3. The D gene is left open where the match is weak. Size values are once, few and many counts, or a class for expanded clones, and some rows have none.

CDR3 protein | CDR3 DNA | D gene | V gene | clone size | J gene
CASSIGVRYGYTF | TGTGCCAGTAGTATTGGGGTACGCTATGGCTACACCTTC | NA | TRBV19 | many | TRBJ1-2
CASSLLAGELAKNIQYF | TGTGCCAGCAGCCTACTAGCGGGAGAGCTAGCCAAAAACATTCAGTACTTC | TRBD2 | TRBV4-2 | NA | TRBJ2-4
CASSLAPGAGPQETQYF | TGTGCCAGCAGCTTAGCGCCGGGGGCGGGACCCCAAGAGACCCAGTACTTC | NA | TRBV7-6 | many | TRBJ2-5
CSATGGYSNQPQHF | TGCAGTGCAACGGGGGGATACAGCAATCAGCCCCAGCATTTT | NA | TRBV20-1 | many | TRBJ1-5
CASSHGRLSEAFF | TGTGCCAGCAGCCACGGACGGTTGTCTGAGGCTTTCTTT | NA | TRBV12-3/TRBV12-4 | many | TRBJ1-1
CATSPGLPEQYF | TGTGCCACCTCCCCGGGGCTCCCCGAGCAGTACTTC | NA | TRBV12-3/TRBV12-4 | NA | TRBJ2-7
CSVGFQPGQGYYGYTF | TGCAGCGTTGGGTTCCAACCGGGACAGGGCTACTATGGCTACACCTTC | TRBD1 | TRBV29-1 | NA | TRBJ1-2
CASPPSRGLSNQPQHF | TGTGCCAGCCCCCCATCCAGGGGGCTTAGCAATCAGCCCCAGCATTTT | TRBD1 | TRBV28 | many | TRBJ1-5
CASRPGPRETQYF | TGTGCCAGCAGACCCGGGCCTAGGGAGACCCAGTACTTC | NA | TRBV6-2/TRBV6-3 | few | TRBJ2-5
CASSALATPPGELFF | TGTGCCAGCAGTGCCCTAGCGACGCCCCCCGGGGAGCTGTTTTTT | NA | TRBV27 | many | TRBJ2-2
CASSIADRLGNTIYF | TGTGCCAGTAGTATTGCGGACAGGCTCGGAAACACCATATATTTT | TRBD1 | TRBV19 | many | TRBJ1-3
CSARRLDYEQYF | TGCAGTGCTAGGCGGCTAGACTACGAGCAGTACTTC | NA | TRBV20-1 | many | TRBJ2-7
CASSARGQGHGYTF | TGTGCCAGCAGTGCCCGAGGACAGGGCCATGGCTACACCTTC | TRBD1 | TRBV6-1 | few | TRBJ1-2
CASSYREGQPQHF | TGTGCCAGCAGTTACAGGGAAGGTCAGCCCCAGCATTTT | NA | TRBV12-3/TRBV12-4 | many | TRBJ1-5
CAWSVRAEAFF | TGTGCCTGGAGCGTTAGAGCTGAAGCTTTCTTT | NA | TRBV30 | NA | TRBJ1-1
CASSETLNTEAFF | TGTGCCAGCAGTGAAACGTTGAACACTGAAGCTTTCTTT | NA | TRBV2 | many | TRBJ1-1
CASSYRDGGEQYF | TGTGCCAGCAGTTATCGCGATGGGGGCGAGCAGTACTTC | NA | TRBV6-5 | NA | TRBJ2-7
CASSLNLAGAYEQYF | TGTGCCAGCAGTTTGAATCTAGCGGGGGCGTACGAGCAGTACTTC | TRBD2 | TRBV28 | many | TRBJ2-7
CASVEGQIAGETQYF | TGTGCCAGCGTTGAGGGGCAGATAGCGGGAGAGACCCAGTACTTC | TRBD2 | TRBV7-2 | NA | TRBJ2-5
CASSYWRGGYEQYF | TGTGCCAGCAGTTATTGGAGAGGGGGCTACGAGCAGTACTTC | NA | TRBV6-2/TRBV6-3 | many | TRBJ2-7
CASSDQRGLTYEQYF | TGTGCCAGCAGCGACCAGCGGGGCCTGACCTACGAGCAGTACTTC | TRBD2 | TRBV11-2 | NA | TRBJ2-7
CASTLRAGDEQYF | TGTGCCAGCACTCTTAGAGCGGGGGACGAGCAGTACTTC | TRBD2 | TRBV7-2 | many | TRBJ2-7
CATSEPRGGIETQYF | TGTGCCACCAGTGAGCCCCGTGGGGGGATAGAGACCCAGTACTTC | NA | TRBV24-1 | many | TRBJ2-5
CACSLEATPRNEQYF | TGTGCCTGCAGCTTGGAGGCAACCCCTCGGAACGAGCAGTACTTC | NA | TRBV5-6 | NA | TRBJ2-7
CSARDTVASISYEQYF | TGCAGTGCTAGAGATACAGTGGCTAGCATATCCTACGAGCAGTACTTC | NA | TRBV20-1 | NA | TRBJ2-7
CASSLMTGGNQPQHF | TGTGCCAGCAGCTTGATGACAGGGGGCAATCAGCCCCAGCATTTT | TRBD1 | TRBV11-2 | many | TRBJ1-5
CASSHSTGKGAFYQPQHF | TGTGCCAGCAGCCATAGTACGGGTAAGGGGGCCTTCTATCAGCCCCAGCATTTT | TRBD1 | TRBV28 | NA | TRBJ1-5
CATSGLAGATYEQYF | TGTGCCACCTCCGGACTAGCGGGGGCCACCTACGAGCAGTACTTC | TRBD2 | TRBV10-3 | many | TRBJ2-7
CASSEWSEYNQPQHF | TGTGCCAGCAGTGAATGGTCGGAGTACAATCAGCCCCAGCATTTT | NA | TRBV2 | few | TRBJ1-5
CASSPSRGGNTEAFF | TGTGCCAGCTCACCCTCCCGTGGAGGGAACACTGAAGCTTTCTTT | NA | TRBV18 | NA | TRBJ1-1
CASSRDRANQPQHF | TGTGCCAGCAGCCGGGACCGTGCGAATCAGCCCCAGCATTTT | NA | TRBV7-2 | many | TRBJ1-5
CASSLGLPGQPQHF | TGTGCCAGCAGCCTTGGACTGCCCGGGCAGCCCCAGCATTTT | NA | TRBV2 | many | TRBJ1-5
CASSEGTGGAETQYF | TGTGCCAGCAGTGAAGGGACAGGGGGCGCAGAGACCCAGTACTTC | TRBD1 | TRBV6-1 | NA | TRBJ2-5
CASASSRDTLYEQYF | TGTGCCAGCGCGTCGTCTCGGGACACCCTCTACGAGCAGTACTTC | NA | TRBV18 | NA | TRBJ2-7
CASSFEHRNQQYF | TGTGCCAGCAGCTTCGAGCACAGGAACCAGCAGTACTTC | NA | TRBV12-3/TRBV12-4 | many | TRBJ2-7
CATVPGNNTEAFF | TGTGCCACCGTTCCAGGGAACAACACTGAAGCTTTCTTT | NA | TRBV24-1 | NA | TRBJ1-1
CASSFFRASYEQYF | TGTGCCAGCAGCTTTTTCAGGGCGAGCTACGAGCAGTACTTC | NA | TRBV5-5 | many | TRBJ2-7
CASSLGAGALEQYF | TGTGCCAGCAGCTTAGGGGCAGGGGCCCTGGAGCAGTACTTC | NA | TRBV7-9 | many | TRBJ2-7
CASRKGPHYEQYF | TGTGCCAGCAGAAAGGGGCCCCACTACGAGCAGTACTTC | NA | TRBV6-1 | many | TRBJ2-7
CASSGPGPHNQPQHF | TGTGCCAGCAGCGGACCGGGTCCCCACAATCAGCCCCAGCATTTT | NA | TRBV5-6 | many | TRBJ1-5
CASSLLKNTEAFF | TGTGCCAGCAGTTTGTTAAAGAACACTGAAGCTTTCTTT | NA | TRBV28 | many | TRBJ1-1
CASSEVGARNEQYF | TGTGCCAGCAGTGAAGTGGGGGCCCGTAACGAGCAGTACTTC | NA | TRBV12-3/TRBV12-4 | few | TRBJ2-7
CASSLGGATLRTEAFF | TGTGCCAGCAGTTTAGGAGGGGCCACCTTGAGGACTGAAGCTTTCTTT | NA | TRBV28 | few | TRBJ1-1
CASSLLTGLYEQYF | TGTGCCAGCAGTTTATTAACAGGACTCTACGAGCAGTACTTC | NA | TRBV28 | many | TRBJ2-7
CASSFAGNAGEQYF | TGTGCCAGCAGTTTTGCGGGGAACGCGGGGGAGCAGTACTTC | NA | TRBV28 | many | TRBJ2-7
CSVGSAKSSGYTF | TGCAGCGTTGGTTCAGCGAAGAGTTCTGGCTACACCTTC | NA | TRBV29-1 | many | TRBJ1-2
CASTLSNTIYF | TGTGCCAGCACCCTATCAAACACCATATATTTT | NA | TRBV7-9 | many | TRBJ1-3
CASSSYYDGGYTF | TGTGCCAGCAGTTCCTACTATGACGGCGGCTACACCTTC | NA | TRBV28 | many | TRBJ1-2
CASSFFRSGYAMNTEAFF | TGTGCCAGCAGTTTCTTCCGGTCAGGGTATGCCATGAACACTGAAGCTTTCTTT | NA | TRBV12-3/TRBV12-4 | many | TRBJ1-1
CASSLESAGGRYEQYF | TGTGCCAGCAGTTTGGAATCAGCGGGGGGGCGGTACGAGCAGTACTTC | TRBD2 | TRBV28 | many | TRBJ2-7
CASARENTEAFF | TGTGCCTCAGCAAGGGAGAACACTGAAGCTTTCTTT | NA | TRBV28 | many | TRBJ1-1
CATTFDRGNQPQHF | TGTGCCACCACCTTTGACAGGGGGAATCAGCCCCAGCATTTT | TRBD1 | TRBV24-1 | many | TRBJ1-5
CASSLVLIGQGTVYSNQPQHF | TGTGCCAGCAGCTTGGTTCTAATCGGACAGGGGACCGTATATAGCAATCAGCCCCAGCATTTT | TRBD1 | TRBV5-6 | NA | TRBJ1-5
CSVAGTAQETQYF | TGCAGCGTAGCCGGGACGGCCCAAGAGACCCAGTACTTC | NA | TRBV29-1 | many | TRBJ2-5
CASSPGGGRYTF | TGTGCCAGCTCACCAGGGGGAGGCCGCTACACCTTC | NA | TRBV18 | many | TRBJ1-2